This T cell receptor (beta chain) was identified during a study of blood T cell repertoires in COVID-19. This clone was observed once. The CDR3 is 14 amino acids. V shed 8 bases and J shed 2 bases, with 15 bases lying between them. Germline CDR1 is MGHDK and CDR2 is SYGVNS. The protocol was immunoSEQ multiplex PCR, while the TCRdb copy is restricted to in-frame clones and leaves out a portion. Of roughly 150,000 clones in the sample, about 78% were seen once. The sequence was collected from a man between 60 and 70 years old who had recovered from COVID-19. The chain has TRBV25-1 and TRBJ1-1; D call uncertain. Material: peripheral blood. Written as DNA, the CDR3 is TGTGCCAGCGCCCCTTCGGTCGTAAACACTGAAGCTTTCTTT. Its protein is CASAPSVVNTEAFF.